This TCR beta chain was sequenced in a study of blood T cell repertoires in COVID-19 (dated by TCRdb to about 2020). Background on the whole study: Samples from collaborators originated in the United States, Italy and Spain and spanned both the acute and convalescent phases of COVID-19. The material from the prospective study consisted of cDNA or gDNA derived from T cells, B-cell-depleted T cells, or PBMCs. The dataset comprised deeply sampled blood TCRbeta repertoires from subjects exposed to, actively infected with, or recovered from COVID-19. The repertoires were made available in a free public database intended to serve as a resource for research on the immune response to SARS-CoV-2. Samples came from the ongoing ImmuneRACE study (first 160 participants) plus 1,254 subjects from 6 global collaborators. The sample metadata nearly always contained a de-identified subject ID, COVID-19 status, age in years and sex. Where available, HLA class I and class II types were taken from metadata supplied by the sample provider and were not determined by assay-based typing. What the research found in general, with its limitations: The amount of clinical and demographic metadata varied by source and participant and was provided uncurated.

With respect to this clone: Its binding antigen is unknown. Per-nucleotide qualities are absent, and no much larger clonotype sits a single base away.

The CDR3 runs 16 residues from the cysteine to the phenylalanine. CDR3 DNA only is kept here, 48 bases in frame from base 1. Taken from the germline V gene, the CDR1 and CDR2 loops are MNHEY and SVGAGI. The junction shows trimming of 0 bases on V and 6 bases on J, and the gene matches do not reach 5 bases of it. The collaborating institutions used their own protocols to collect whole blood in K2EDTA tubes. For TCRbeta analysis, collaborator samples were shipped as frozen whole blood, as isolated PBMCs, or as DNA extracted from either sample type. TCRbeta CDR3 regions were amplified from genomic DNA using the immunoSEQ Assay, a bias-controlled multiplex PCR. As for the authors' bioinformatics: The number of nucleated cells in each sample was estimated by amplification of reference gene primers within the assay. To quantify the absolute abundance of each unique TCRbeta CDR3 rearrangement, sequence reads were collapsed and filtered. For each sample, productive Simpson clonality was calculated as the square root of Simpson's diversity index over productive rearrangements. In TCRdb, the immuneACCESS table is reduced to in-frame sequences with V and J assigned. These tables do not hold every clone; where another copy was compared, an unresolved V gene accounts for under half, and the others remain unexplained. The D gene and trimming were derived from the DNA, and the V and J assignments and clone size from that table. For this sample there are 190,000 or so clones; about 88% appear just once. Less than 3% of the sample belongs to the ten largest clones.

This receptor was identified in a man aged 35 to 55 with active or convalescent COVID-19. Material for sequencing was peripheral blood. The chain was built from TRBV6-5 and TRBJ2-1, with 10 central nucleotides matching TRBD2. CDR3 protein: CASSYSLAGGSNEQFF. At the DNA level, the sequence is TGTGCCAGCAGTTACTCATTAGCGGGGGGTTCCAATGAGCAGTTCTTC.